The sequence of this T cell receptor (beta chain) was determined in a study of CXCR3-negative and CXCR3-positive naive CD8 T cells. The study's findings and limits: The study found comparably high diversity in both naive subsets and much lower diversity in memory CD8+ cells.

Remarks on this clonotype: Antigen specificity is unknown.

5' RACE that incorporated UMI labels was used to prepare the TRB cDNA libraries. Using the 5' RACE reads, TCRdb records one entry per CDR3 protein without DNA. The sample table sets out 100,000 to 150,000 distinct CDR3 sequences. This CDR3 has 12 residues. Germline lookup yields CDR1 SGDLS and CDR2 YYNGEE. Naive CD8+ T cells displayed a CD45RO-CCR7+CD27+CD95- phenotype. Specimen: naive CXCR3- CD8+ T cells from blood. Subset indicated: CD45RO-CCR7+CD27+CD95- naive CD8+ T cells lacking CXCR3 (TNR3-). This TCR was sampled from a human donor in good health. Some clones in this sample may be carry-over from other donors' samples. V and J are TRBV9 and TRBJ2-3. This CDR3 is CASSVGGDTQYF.